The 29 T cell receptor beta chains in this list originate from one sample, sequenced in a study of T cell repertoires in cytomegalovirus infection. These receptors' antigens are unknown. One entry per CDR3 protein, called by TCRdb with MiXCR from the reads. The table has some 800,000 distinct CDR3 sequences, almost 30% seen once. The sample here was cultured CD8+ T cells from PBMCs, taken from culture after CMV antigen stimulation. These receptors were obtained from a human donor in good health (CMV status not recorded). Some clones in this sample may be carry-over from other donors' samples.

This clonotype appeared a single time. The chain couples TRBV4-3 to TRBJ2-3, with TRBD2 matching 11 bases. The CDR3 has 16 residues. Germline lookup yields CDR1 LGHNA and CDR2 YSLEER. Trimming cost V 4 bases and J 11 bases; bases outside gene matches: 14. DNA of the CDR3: TGCGCCAGCAGCCCCGGCGGACTAGCGGGTGTCTTAGGGCAGTATTTT. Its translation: CASSPGGLAGVLGQYF.

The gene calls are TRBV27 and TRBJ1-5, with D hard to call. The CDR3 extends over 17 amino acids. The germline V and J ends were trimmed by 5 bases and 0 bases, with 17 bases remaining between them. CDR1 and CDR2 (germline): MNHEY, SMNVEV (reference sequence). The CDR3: CASSLRAGVYSNQPQHF. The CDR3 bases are TGTGCCAGCAGTCTCCGGGCGGGCGTGTATAGCAATCAGCCCCAGCATTTT.

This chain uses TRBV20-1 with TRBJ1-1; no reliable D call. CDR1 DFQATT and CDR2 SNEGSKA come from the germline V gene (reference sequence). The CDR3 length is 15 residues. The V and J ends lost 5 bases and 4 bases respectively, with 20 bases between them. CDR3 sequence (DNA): TGCAGTGCTCCACGCGGAGCCGTGGGTATCACTGAAGCTTTCTTT. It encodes CSAPRGAVGITEAFF.

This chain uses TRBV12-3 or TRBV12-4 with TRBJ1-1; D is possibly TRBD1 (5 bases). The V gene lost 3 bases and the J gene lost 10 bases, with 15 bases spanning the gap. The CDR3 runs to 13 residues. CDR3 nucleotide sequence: TGTGCCAGCAGTTTGGGGGGAGGGCATGGAGCTTTCTTT. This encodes CASSLGGGHGAFF.

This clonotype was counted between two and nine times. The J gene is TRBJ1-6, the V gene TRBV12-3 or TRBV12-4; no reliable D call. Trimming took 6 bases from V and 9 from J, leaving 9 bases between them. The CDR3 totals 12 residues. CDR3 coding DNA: TGTGCCAGCAGGGTCCCCGGTTCACCCCTCCACTTT. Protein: CASRVPGSPLHF.

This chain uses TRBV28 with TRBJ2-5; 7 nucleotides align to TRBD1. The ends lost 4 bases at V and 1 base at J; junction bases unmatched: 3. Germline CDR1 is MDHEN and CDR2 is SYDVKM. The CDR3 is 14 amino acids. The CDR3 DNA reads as TGTGCCAGCAGTTCTGGACAGGTCCAAGAGACCCAGTACTTC. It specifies CASSSGQVQETQYF. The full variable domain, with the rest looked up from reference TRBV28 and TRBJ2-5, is DVKVTQSSRYLVKRTGEKVFLECVQDMDHENMFWYRQDPGLGLRLIYFSYDVKMKEKGDIPEGYSVSREKKERFSLILESASTNQTSMYLCASSSGQVQETQYFGPGTRLLVL.

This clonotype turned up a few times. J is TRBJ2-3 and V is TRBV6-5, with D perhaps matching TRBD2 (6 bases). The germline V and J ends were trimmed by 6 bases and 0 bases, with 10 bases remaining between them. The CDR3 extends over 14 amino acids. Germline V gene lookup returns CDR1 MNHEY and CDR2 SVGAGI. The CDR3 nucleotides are TGTGCCAGCAGGTCCCTAGCGAGCACAGATACGCAGTATTTT. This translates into CASRSLASTDTQYF.

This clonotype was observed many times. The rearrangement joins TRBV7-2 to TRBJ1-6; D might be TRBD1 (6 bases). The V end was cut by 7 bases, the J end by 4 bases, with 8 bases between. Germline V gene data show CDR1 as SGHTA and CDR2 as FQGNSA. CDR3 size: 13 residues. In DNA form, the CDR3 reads TGTGCCAGCAACCAGGGGTATAATTCACCCCTCCACTTT. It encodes CASNQGYNSPLHF.

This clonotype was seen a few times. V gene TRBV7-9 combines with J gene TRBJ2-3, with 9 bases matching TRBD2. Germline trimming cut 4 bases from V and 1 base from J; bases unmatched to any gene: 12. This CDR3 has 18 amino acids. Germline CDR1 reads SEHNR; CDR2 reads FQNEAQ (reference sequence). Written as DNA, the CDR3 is TGTGCCAGCAGCTCCACTCCCAATCTAGCGGGACGCACAGATACGCAGTATTTT. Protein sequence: CASSSTPNLAGRTDTQYF.

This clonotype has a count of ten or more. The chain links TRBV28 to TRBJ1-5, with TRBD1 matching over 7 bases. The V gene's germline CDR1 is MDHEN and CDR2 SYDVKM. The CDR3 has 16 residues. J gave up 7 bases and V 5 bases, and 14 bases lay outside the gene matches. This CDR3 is CASSSIREGGRQPQHF. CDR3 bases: TGTGCCAGCAGTAGTATACGGGAAGGGGGCAGGCAGCCCCAGCATTTT.

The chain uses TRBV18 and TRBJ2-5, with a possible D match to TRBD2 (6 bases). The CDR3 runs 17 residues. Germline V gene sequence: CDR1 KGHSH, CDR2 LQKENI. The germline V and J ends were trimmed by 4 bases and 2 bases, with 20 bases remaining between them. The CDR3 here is CASSRGVRAERQETQYF. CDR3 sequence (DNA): TGTGCCAGCTCACGGGGGGTGCGAGCGGAACGACAAGAGACCCAGTACTTC.

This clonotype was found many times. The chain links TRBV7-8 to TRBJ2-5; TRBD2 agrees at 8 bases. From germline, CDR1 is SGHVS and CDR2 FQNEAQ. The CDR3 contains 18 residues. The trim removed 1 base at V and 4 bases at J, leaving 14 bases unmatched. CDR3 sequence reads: CASSLGGLAGPLSETQYF. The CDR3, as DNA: TGTGCCAGCAGCTTAGGGGGGCTAGCGGGCCCACTTTCAGAGACCCAGTACTTC.

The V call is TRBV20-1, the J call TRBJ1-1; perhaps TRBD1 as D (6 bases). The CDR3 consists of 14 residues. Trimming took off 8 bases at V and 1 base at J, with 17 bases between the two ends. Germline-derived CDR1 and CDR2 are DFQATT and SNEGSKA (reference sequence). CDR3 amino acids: CSHASRDTNTEAFF. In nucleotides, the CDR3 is TGCAGTCACGCTAGTAGGGACACGAACACTGAAGCTTTCTTT.

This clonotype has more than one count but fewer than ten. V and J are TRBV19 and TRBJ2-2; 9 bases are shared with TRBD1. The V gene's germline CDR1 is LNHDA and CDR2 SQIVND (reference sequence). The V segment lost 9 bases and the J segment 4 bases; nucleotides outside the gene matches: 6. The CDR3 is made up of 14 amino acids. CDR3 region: CASEQGAGTGELFF. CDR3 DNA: TGTGCCAGCGAACAGGGGGCTGGCACCGGGGAGCTGTTTTTT. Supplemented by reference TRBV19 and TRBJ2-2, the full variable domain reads DGGITQSPKYLFRKEGQNVTLSCEQNLNHDAMYWYRQDPGQGLRLIYYSQIVNDFQKGDIAEGYSVSREKKESFPLTVTSAQKNPTAFYLCASEQGAGTGELFFGEGSRLTVL.

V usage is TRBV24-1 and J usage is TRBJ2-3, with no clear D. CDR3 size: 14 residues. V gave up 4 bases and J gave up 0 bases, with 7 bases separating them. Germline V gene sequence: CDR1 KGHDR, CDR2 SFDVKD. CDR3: CATSDSGSTDTQYF. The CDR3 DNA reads TGTGCCACCAGTGACTCCGGCAGCACAGATACGCAGTATTTT.

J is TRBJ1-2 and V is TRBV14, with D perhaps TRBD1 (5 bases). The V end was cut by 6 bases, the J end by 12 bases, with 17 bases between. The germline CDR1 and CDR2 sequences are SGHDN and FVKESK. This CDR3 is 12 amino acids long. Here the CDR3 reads CASRPLGGWNTF. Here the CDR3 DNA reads TGTGCCAGCAGACCTCTCGGGGGATGGAACACCTTC.

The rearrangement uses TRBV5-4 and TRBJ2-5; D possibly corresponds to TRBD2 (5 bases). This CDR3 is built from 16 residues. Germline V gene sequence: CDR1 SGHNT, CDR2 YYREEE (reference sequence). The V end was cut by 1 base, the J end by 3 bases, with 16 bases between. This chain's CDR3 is CASSLYVTGIKETQYF. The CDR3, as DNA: TGTGCCAGCAGCTTGTACGTTACGGGGATTAAAGAGACCCAGTACTTC.

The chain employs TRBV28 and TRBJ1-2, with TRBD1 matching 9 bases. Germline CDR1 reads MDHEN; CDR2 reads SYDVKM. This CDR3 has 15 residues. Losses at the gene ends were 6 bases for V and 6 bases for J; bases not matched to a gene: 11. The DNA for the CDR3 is TGTGCCAGCAGGCTTCCCCGGGACAGGGAGGATGGCTACACCTTC. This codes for CASRLPRDREDGYTF.

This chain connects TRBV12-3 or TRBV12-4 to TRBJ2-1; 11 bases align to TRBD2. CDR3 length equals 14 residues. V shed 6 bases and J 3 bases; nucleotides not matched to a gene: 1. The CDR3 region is CASRTSGDYNEQFF. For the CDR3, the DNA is TGTGCCAGCAGGACTAGCGGGGACTACAATGAGCAGTTCTTC.

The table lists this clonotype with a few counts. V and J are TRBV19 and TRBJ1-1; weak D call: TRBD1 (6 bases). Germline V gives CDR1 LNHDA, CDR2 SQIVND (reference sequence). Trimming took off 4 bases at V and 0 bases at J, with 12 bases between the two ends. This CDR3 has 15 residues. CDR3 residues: CASSKYRDLNTEAFF. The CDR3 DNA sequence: TGTGCCAGTAGTAAATACAGGGACTTGAACACTGAAGCTTTCTTT.

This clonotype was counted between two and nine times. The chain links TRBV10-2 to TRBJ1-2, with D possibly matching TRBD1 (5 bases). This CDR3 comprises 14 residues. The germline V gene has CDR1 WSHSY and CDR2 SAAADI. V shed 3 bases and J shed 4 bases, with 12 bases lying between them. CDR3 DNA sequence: TGCGCCAGCAGTGAAATAGACGGGGCCTATGGCTACACCTTC. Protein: CASSEIDGAYGYTF.

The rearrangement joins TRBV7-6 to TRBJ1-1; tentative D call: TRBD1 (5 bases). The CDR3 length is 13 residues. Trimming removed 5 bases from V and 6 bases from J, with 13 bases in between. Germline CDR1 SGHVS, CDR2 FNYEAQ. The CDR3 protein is CASSRGGSAEAFF. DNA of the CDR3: TGTGCCAGCAGCCGTGGGGGTAGTGCTGAAGCTTTCTTT.

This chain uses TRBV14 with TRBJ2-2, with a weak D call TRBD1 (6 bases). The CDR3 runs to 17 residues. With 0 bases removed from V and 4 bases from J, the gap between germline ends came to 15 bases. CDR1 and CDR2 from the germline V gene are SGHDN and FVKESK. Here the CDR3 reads CASSQDLTGWATGELFF. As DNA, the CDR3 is TGTGCCAGCAGCCAAGATCTAACAGGGTGGGCCACCGGGGAGCTGTTTTTT.

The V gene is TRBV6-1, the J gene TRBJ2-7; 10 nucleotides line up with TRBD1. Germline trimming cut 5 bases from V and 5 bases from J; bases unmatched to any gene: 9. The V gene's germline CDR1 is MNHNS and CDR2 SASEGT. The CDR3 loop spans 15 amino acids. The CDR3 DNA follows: TGTGCCAGCAGTAAGCGACAGGGGGCCTTCGACGAGCAGTACTTC. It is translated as CASSKRQGAFDEQYF.

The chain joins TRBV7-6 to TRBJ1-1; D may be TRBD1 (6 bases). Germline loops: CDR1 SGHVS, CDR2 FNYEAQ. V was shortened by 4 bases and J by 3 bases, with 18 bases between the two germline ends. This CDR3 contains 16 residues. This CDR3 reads CASSSQGGPVDTEAFF. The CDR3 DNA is TGTGCCAGCAGCTCACAGGGAGGGCCAGTTGACACTGAAGCTTTCTTT.

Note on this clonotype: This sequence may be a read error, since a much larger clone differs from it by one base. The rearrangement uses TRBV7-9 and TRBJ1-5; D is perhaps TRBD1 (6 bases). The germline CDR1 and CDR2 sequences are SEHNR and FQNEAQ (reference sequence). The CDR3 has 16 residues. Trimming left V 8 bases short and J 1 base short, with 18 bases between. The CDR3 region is CASGPLGGPSNQPQHF. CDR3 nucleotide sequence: TGTGCCAGCGGCCCCCTAGGGGGGCCAAGCAATCAGCCCCAGCATTTT. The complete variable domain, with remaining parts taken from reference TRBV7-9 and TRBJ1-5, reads DTGVSQNPRHKITKRGQNVTFRCDPISEHNRLYWYRQTLGQGPEFLTYFQNEAQLEKSRLLSDRFSAERPKGSFSTLEIQRTEQGDSAMYLCASGPLGGPSNQPQHFGDGTRLSIL.

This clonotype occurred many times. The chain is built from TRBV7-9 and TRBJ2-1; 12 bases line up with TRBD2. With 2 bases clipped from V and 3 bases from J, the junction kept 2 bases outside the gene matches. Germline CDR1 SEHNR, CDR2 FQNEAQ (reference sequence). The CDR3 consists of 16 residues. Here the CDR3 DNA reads TGTGCCAGCAGCTTACGACTAGCGGGGGACTACAATGAGCAGTTCTTC. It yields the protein CASSLRLAGDYNEQFF.

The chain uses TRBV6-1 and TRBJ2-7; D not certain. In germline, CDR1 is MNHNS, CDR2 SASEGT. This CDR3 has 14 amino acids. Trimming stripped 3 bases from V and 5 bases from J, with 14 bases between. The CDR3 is CASSEGRVFDEQYF. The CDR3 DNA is TGTGCCAGCAGTGAGGGCCGGGTGTTCGACGAGCAGTACTTC.

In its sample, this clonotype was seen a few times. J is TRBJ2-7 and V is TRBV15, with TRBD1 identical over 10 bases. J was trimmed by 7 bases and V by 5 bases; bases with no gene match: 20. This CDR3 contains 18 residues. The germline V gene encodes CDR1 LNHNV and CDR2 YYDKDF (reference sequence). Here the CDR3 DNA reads TGTGCCACCAGCCTTATAGGGACAGGGGATTACTACTCGAGGGAGCAGTACTTC. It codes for CATSLIGTGDYYSREQYF.